One sample yielded the 21 T cell receptor beta chains listed below, sequenced in a study of T cells expressing NK-cell markers (dated by TCRdb to about 2020). Library generation was performed with 5' RACE. The sequencer listed for this sample is Illumina HiSeq 2000. Each CDR3 protein sequence appears as one entry after TCRdb reprocessed the reads, and no DNA is included. This sample's clone table shows around 180,000 distinct CDR3 sequences. The top ten clonotypes cover 20% to 25% of the sample. Input material: blood T cells: a sorted CD56 or NKG2C T cell subset, CD4+ or CD8+ T cells, or bulk PBMC T cells (not recorded which). These receptors originate from a man between 18 and 69 years old in good health.

The chain joins TRBV3-1 to TRBJ2-7; the D call from TCRdb, TRBD2, cannot be confirmed without DNA. The CDR3 totals 16 residues. Germline-derived CDR1 and CDR2 are LGHDT and YNNKEL (reference sequence). The CDR3 sequence: CASSQDGGLNSYEQYF.

This chain links TRBV6-1 with TRBJ1-5. The CDR3 extends over 13 amino acids. Germline V gene lookup returns CDR1 MNHNS and CDR2 SASEGT. This chain's CDR3 is CASSDGQYQPQHF.

The CDR3 sequence is CSEEGSSPDSYNEQFF. This sequence joins TRBV20-1 and TRBJ2-1; TCRdb indicates TRBD1, and absent DNA this call remains unverified. Germline V lookup: CDR1 DFQATT, CDR2 SNEGSKA (reference sequence). The CDR3 runs to 16 residues.

The chain combines TRBV7-8 with TRBJ1-5. The germline CDR1 and CDR2 sequences are SGHVS and FQNEAQ. This CDR3 contains 15 residues. The CDR3: CASSEKGGVNQPQHF.

The chain links TRBV7-6 to TRBJ2-1; TCRdb gives TRBD2 as the D gene, but with no DNA this cannot be confirmed. The CDR3 has 16 residues. Looked up from germline, CDR1 is SGHVS and CDR2 is FNYEAQ. This chain's CDR3 is CASSPRLAGGNNEQFF.

The chain recombines TRBV25-1 with TRBJ2-7; TCRdb indicates TRBD2, and absent DNA this call remains unverified. CDR3 length equals 13 residues. CDR1 and CDR2 from the germline V gene are MGHDK and SYGVNS. The CDR3 loop is CASWAGGAGEQYF.

The chain uses TRBV20-1 and TRBJ1-1; TCRdb selects TRBD1, and the lack of DNA leaves this call unchecked. This CDR3 has 15 residues. Germline CDR1 DFQATT, CDR2 SNEGSKA (reference sequence). CDR3 sequence reads: CSAKGGLAAGTEAFF.

The V and J genes are TRBV12-3 or TRBV12-4 and TRBJ2-3; with no DNA, the TCRdb D assignment of TRBD1 cannot be verified. The CDR3 is 13 amino acids. The CDR3 sequence: CASRGGITDTQYF.

The J gene is TRBJ2-7, the V gene TRBV20-1; TCRdb's D call, TRBD2, is unchecked because there is no DNA. Germline assignment: CDR1 DFQATT and CDR2 SNEGSKA (reference sequence). The CDR3 sequence is 18 residues long. CDR3: CSVGNPLITAGGFGEQYF.

The genes are TRBV4-2 and TRBJ2-7. Germline V gene lookup returns CDR1 LGHNA and CDR2 YNFKEQ. The CDR3 sequence is 14 residues long. CDR3 region: CASRVSRQSYEQYF.

This chain uses TRBV29-1 with TRBJ2-1. The CDR3 runs to 16 residues. The germline V gene has CDR1 SQVTM and CDR2 ANQGSEA. The CDR3 is CSVEEHGRSSYNEQFF.

The rearrangement links TRBV6-1 to TRBJ1-1; TCRdb indicates TRBD1, and absent DNA this call remains unverified. CDR1 and CDR2 (germline): MNHNS, SASEGT. This CDR3 comprises 14 residues. CDR3 amino acids: CASSTGQENTEAFF.

The genes are TRBV3-1 and TRBJ2-3; the D gene TCRdb calls, TRBD1, cannot be checked with no DNA. The CDR3 consists of 13 residues. CDR1 is LGHDT, CDR2 YNNKEL, per germline (reference sequence). The CDR3 loop is CASSTDITDTQYF.

The genes are TRBV6-5 and TRBJ2-1; TCRdb picks TRBD2, but there is no DNA to check that call. The germline V gene has CDR1 MNHEY and CDR2 SVGAGI. The CDR3 is 16 residues long. Here the CDR3 reads CASSYPLAGLFNEQFF.

The chain couples TRBV9 to TRBJ2-1; TCRdb designates TRBD1, a call that cannot be tested without DNA. CDR1 is SGDLS and CDR2 is YYNGEE in the germline V gene. The CDR3 runs 17 residues. CDR3 residues: CASSVGVDGGAYNEQFF. Variable domain in full (rest from reference TRBV9 and TRBJ2-1): DSGVTQTPKHLITATGQRVTLRCSPRSGDLSVYWYQQSLDQGLQFLIQYYNGEERAKGNILERFSAQQFPDLHSELNLSSLELGDSALYFCASSVGVDGGAYNEQFFGPGTRLTVL.

J is TRBJ2-5 and V is TRBV12-3 or TRBV12-4; as DNA is missing, the TRBD1 call by TCRdb cannot be tested. This CDR3 has 13 residues. CDR3 amino acids: CASSPGQAVPQYF.

This rearrangement joins TRBV19 to TRBJ2-5; TCRdb calls TRBD1, which cannot be checked without DNA. Germline V CDR1 and CDR2: LNHDA, SQIVND (reference sequence). This CDR3 has 17 amino acids. The CDR3 loop reads CASSILGTGNLQETQYF. Complete variable domain (other parts from reference TRBV19 and TRBJ2-5): DGGITQSPKYLFRKEGQNVTLSCEQNLNHDAMYWYRQDPGQGLRLIYYSQIVNDFQKGDIAEGYSVSREKKESFPLTVTSAQKNPTAFYLCASSILGTGNLQETQYFGPGTRLLVL.

The chain is built from TRBV5-6 and TRBJ2-7. Per germline, CDR1 SGHDT and CDR2 YYEEEE. The CDR3 is 13 amino acids. CDR3 in amino acids: CASSVGVGSEQYF.

The chain couples TRBV27 to TRBJ2-3. The germline V gene has CDR1 MNHEY and CDR2 SMNVEV (reference sequence). This CDR3 has 14 amino acids. CDR3 loop: CASSLYPVGDTQYF.

The rearrangement uses TRBV28 and TRBJ1-2; checking the TCRdb D call of TRBD1 is not possible without DNA. The CDR3 is made up of 15 amino acids. Germline CDR1 and CDR2: MDHEN and SYDVKM. Here the CDR3 reads CASSILRQGTYGYTF.

The chain joins TRBV2 to TRBJ1-5. This CDR3 is 16 amino acids long. Germline values: CDR1 SNHLY, CDR2 FYNNEI. This CDR3 reads CASSEGRSLSNQPQHF.